The 8 T cell receptor beta chains presented below share a single source sample, sequenced in a study of T cell responses to AZD1222 COVID-19 vaccine (dated by TCRdb to 2020 to 2022). The sample's time point label, in plain terms: baseline before first vaccination. Library preparation was by the immunoSEQ multiplex PCR assay. Held by TCRdb, this immuneACCESS table contains in-frame sequences only and omits some clones. Under half of the omission traces to an unresolved V gene where checked; the cause of the rest is unknown. This sample has roughly 150,000 clones in its table, and under 95% of those were observed once. The top ten clones comprise roughly 4.6% of the sample. The starting material was peripheral blood, obtained on day 0 of AZD1222 vaccination. All receptors come from an adult in good health.

The chain employs TRBV7-6 and TRBJ2-1; D is unresolved. The length of the CDR3 is 15 residues. V lost 5 bases, J lost 0 bases, and 11 bases lay in between. Germline CDR1 reads SGHVS; CDR2 reads FNYEAQ. For the CDR3, the DNA is TGTGCCAGCAGCGATTTAAAGGGCTCCTACAATGAGCAGTTCTTC. This translates into CASSDLKGSYNEQFF.

This chain uses TRBV6-1 with TRBJ1-3; D is uncertain. Deletions cut 1 base from V and 0 bases from J, with 10 bases between. The CDR3 is made up of 16 amino acids. Germline V gene sequence: CDR1 MNHNS, CDR2 SASEGT. This CDR3 is CASSEETGSSGNTIYF. CDR3 in DNA: TGTGCCAGCAGTGAAGAGACCGGGAGCTCTGGAAACACCATATATTTT.

This rearrangement joins TRBV5-1 to TRBJ2-2; D call uncertain. Germline CDR1 and CDR2: SGHRS and YFSETQ. V gave up 0 bases and J gave up 4 bases, with 10 bases separating them. The CDR3 is made up of 15 amino acids. DNA of the CDR3: TGCGCCAGCAGCTTGGTGCGCCTTCCCACCGGGGAGCTGTTTTTT. The encoded protein is CASSLVRLPTGELFF.

This chain uses TRBV28 with TRBJ1-2; D unresolved. This CDR3 has 14 residues. CDR1 and CDR2 from the germline V gene are MDHEN and SYDVKM. The germline V and J ends were trimmed by 4 bases and 2 bases, with 11 bases remaining between them. CDR3 bases: TGTGCCAGCAGTTCAGAACTCGAGAACTATGGCTACACCTTC. This codes for CASSSELENYGYTF.

This chain joins TRBV28 and TRBJ1-1; a weak D match, TRBD1 (6 bases). Trimming stripped 7 bases from V and 1 base from J, with 16 bases between. The CDR3 covers 15 residues. CDR1 and CDR2 (germline): MDHEN, SYDVKM. The CDR3 is CASTLGGAWNTEAFF. CDR3 nucleotides: TGTGCCAGCACCCTGGGGGGGGCGTGGAACACTGAAGCTTTCTTT.

J is TRBJ2-5 and V is TRBV30, with D tentatively TRBD1 (5 bases). The CDR3 is 12 residues long. Germline CDR1 reads GTSNPN; CDR2 reads SVGIG (reference sequence). Trimming pared 0 bases from V and 3 bases from J, leaving 5 bases between. The CDR3 reads CAWSVTEETQYF. DNA of the CDR3: TGTGCCTGGAGTGTGACAGAAGAGACCCAGTACTTC.

The rearrangement joins TRBV7-9 to TRBJ1-5; TRBD1 is a possible D gene (6 bases). The CDR3 covers 17 residues. V dropped 1 base and J dropped 6 bases, with 19 bases sitting between them. CDR1 is SEHNR and CDR2 is FQNEAQ in the germline V gene (reference sequence). CDR3 nucleotides: TGTGCCAGCAGCTTAGAATTAGGGGGACAACGGGGTCAGCCCCAGCATTTT. Translating gives CASSLELGGQRGQPQHF.

The chain carries TRBV28 and TRBJ1-1; 8 bases are a match to TRBD1. The CDR3 spans 13 residues. The junction had 12 bases not matched to a gene; V was cut back by 6 bases and J by 12 bases. Germline-derived CDR1 and CDR2 are MDHEN and SYDVKM. The CDR3 protein is CASSPQTGVRPFF. The CDR3 DNA sequence: TGTGCCAGCAGCCCCCAGACAGGGGTCCGCCCTTTCTTT.